A single sample is the source of the 22 T cell receptor beta chains below, sequenced in a study of T cell responses to AZD1222 COVID-19 vaccine. Method: immunoSEQ multiplex PCR; TCRdb's copy keeps in-frame clones and lacks some. The table lists roughly 80,000 clones, around four fifths of them singletons. The sequencing here drew on peripheral blood, taken on day 0 of AZD1222 vaccination. The receptors come from an adult in good health.

The chain recombines TRBV11-2 with TRBJ2-7, with a possible D match to TRBD1 (5 bases). CDR3 length: 14 residues. CDR1 SGHAT and CDR2 FQNNGV come from the germline V gene. The V and J ends lost 3 bases and 4 bases respectively, with 13 bases between them. CDR3 protein: CASSFQGFPYEQYF. Here the CDR3 DNA reads TGTGCCAGCAGCTTTCAGGGATTCCCTTACGAGCAGTACTTC.

The chain joins TRBV3-1 (or the pseudogene TRBV3-2) to TRBJ2-5; the match to TRBD2 covers 7 bases. The CDR3 runs 15 residues. Germline CDR1 and CDR2: LGHDT and YNNKEL (reference sequence). V gave up 5 bases and J gave up 2 bases; unmatched junction bases: 8. This CDR3 is CASSAGRREQETQYF. The CDR3 bases are TGTGCCAGCAGCGCCGGGCGGCGGGAGCAAGAGACCCAGTACTTC.

The V call is TRBV27, the J call TRBJ2-7, with a weak D call TRBD1 (6 bases). The CDR3 runs 12 residues. Looked up from germline, CDR1 is MNHEY and CDR2 is SMNVEV (reference sequence). V was shortened by 6 bases and J by 6 bases, with 12 bases between the two germline ends. Here the CDR3 DNA reads TGTGCCAGCAGCCTACAGGGATCCGAGCAGTACTTC. As protein: CASSLQGSEQYF.

This clone was seen a handful of times. The chain has TRBV4-3 and TRBJ1-2; TRBD1 aligns across 7 bases. From germline, CDR1 is LGHNA and CDR2 YSLEER. CDR3 size: 14 residues. V lost 0 bases and J lost 6; bases outside the gene matches: 4. The DNA of the CDR3 is TGCGCCAGCAGCCAAGAGAACAGGGGCCATGGCTACACCTTC. It specifies CASSQENRGHGYTF.

The V and J genes are TRBV6-2 or TRBV6-3 and TRBJ2-1; D may correspond to TRBD1 or TRBD2 (5 bases each). The V and J ends lost 5 bases and 1 base respectively, with 15 bases between them. CDR3 length: 16 residues. Germline V gives CDR1 MNHEY, CDR2 SVGEGT. The CDR3 loop is CASSRPSWGSYNEQFF. CDR3 DNA: TGTGCCAGCAGTCGTCCTAGTTGGGGGTCCTACAATGAGCAGTTCTTC.

The chain combines TRBV19 with TRBJ1-1; 9 bases are shared with TRBD1. Germline assignment: CDR1 LNHDA and CDR2 SQIVND (reference sequence). V shed 6 bases, J shed 4 bases, and the junction held 6 bases outside the gene matches. CDR3 length: 14 amino acids. As DNA, the CDR3 is TGTGCCAGTAGGATGGACAGGGGTGGCACTGAAGCTTTCTTT. Translation: CASRMDRGGTEAFF.

The V and J genes are TRBV6-5 and TRBJ2-7; D may match TRBD1 or TRBD2 (5 bases each). Trimming stripped 5 bases from V and 6 bases from J, with 11 bases between. Germline CDR1 is MNHEY and CDR2 is SVGAGI. This CDR3 is built from 12 residues. The CDR3 region has the DNA TGTGCCAGCAGTCGGGACCTCGGCGAGCAGTACTTC. It yields the protein CASSRDLGEQYF.

The rearrangement joins TRBV5-4 to TRBJ2-3, with 11 bases identical to TRBD2. Germline assignment: CDR1 SGHNT and CDR2 YYREEE (reference sequence). V shed 4 bases, J shed 2 bases, and the junction held 3 bases outside the gene matches. The CDR3 has 15 amino acids. The CDR3 DNA reads TGTGCCAGCAGCGCGACTAGCGGGGACACAGATACGCAGTATTTT. It specifies CASSATSGDTDTQYF.

The V gene is TRBV12-3 or TRBV12-4, the J gene TRBJ2-7; D not resolved. The CDR3 is 13 residues long. Trimming pared 5 bases from V and 1 base from J, leaving 9 bases between. The CDR3 coding sequence is TGTGCCAGCAGTCAGTCCCAGTCCTACGAGCAGTACTTC. This sequence encodes CASSQSQSYEQYF.

This clone is a singleton in its sample. The chain employs TRBV2 and TRBJ2-7; D is perhaps TRBD2 (5 bases). Per germline, CDR1 SNHLY and CDR2 FYNNEI. Trimming shortened V by 2 bases and J by 1 base, and 9 bases separated the two germline ends. The CDR3 spans 14 residues. CDR3 sequence: CASSERGGSYEQYF. CDR3 DNA: TGTGCCAGCAGTGAAAGAGGAGGTTCCTACGAGCAGTACTTC.

As DNA, the CDR3 is TGTGCCACCAGCTCGACGGACAGGCTATCGCGCGGCACTGAAGCTTTCTTT. Its protein product is CATSSTDRLSRGTEAFF. J is TRBJ1-1 and V is TRBV15; 7 bases match TRBD1. The CDR3 is made up of 17 amino acids. The trim removed 5 bases at V and 4 bases at J, leaving 16 bases unmatched. Germline CDR1 and CDR2: LNHNV and YYDKDF (reference sequence).

The chain carries TRBV12-3 or TRBV12-4 and TRBJ2-1; 8 nucleotides align to TRBD2. With 3 bases clipped from V and 8 bases from J, the junction kept 3 bases outside the gene matches. This CDR3 has 13 residues. CDR3 bases: TGTGCCAGCAGTTTTGCGGGAGGCCATGAGCAGTTCTTC. Translating gives CASSFAGGHEQFF.

V usage is TRBV27 and J usage is TRBJ2-1; 9 bases align to TRBD2. The trim removed 0 bases at V and 5 bases at J, leaving 17 bases unmatched. The CDR3 has 20 amino acids. Germline-derived CDR1 and CDR2 are MNHEY and SMNVEV (reference sequence). The CDR3 here is CASSLSGYARSRLADNEQFF. The CDR3 DNA reads as TGTGCCAGCAGTTTATCAGGCTACGCCAGAAGCCGACTAGCGGACAATGAGCAGTTCTTC.

The chain joins TRBV14 to TRBJ1-5, with D possibly being TRBD1 (6 bases). The V gene lost 3 bases and the J gene lost 3 bases, with 9 bases spanning the gap. Germline V gene sequence: CDR1 SGHDN, CDR2 FVKESK. The CDR3 has 14 residues. This CDR3 is CASSHTGTNQPQHF. In DNA, the CDR3 is TGTGCCAGCAGCCATACAGGGACCAATCAGCCCCAGCATTTT.

The genes are TRBV5-1 and TRBJ2-2; 9 nucleotides match TRBD1. Germline V gene lookup returns CDR1 SGHRS and CDR2 YFSETQ. The J segment lost 0 bases and the V segment lost 4 bases, leaving 1 base of the junction unmatched. The CDR3 consists of 15 residues. This CDR3 reads CASSRTGANTGELFF. The CDR3 bases are TGCGCCAGCAGCAGGACAGGGGCGAACACCGGGGAGCTGTTTTTT.

V is TRBV4-3 and J is TRBJ1-1; 7 bases fit TRBD1. CDR1 and CDR2 from the germline V gene are LGHNA and YSLEER. This CDR3 contains 16 residues. The ends lost 4 bases at V and 1 base at J; junction bases unmatched: 9. The CDR3 sequence is CASSRGTVGENTEAFF. The CDR3 DNA reads TGCGCCAGCAGCCGGGGGACAGTGGGCGAGAACACTGAAGCTTTCTTT.

The chain uses TRBV24-1 and TRBJ2-3, with a possible D match to TRBD2 (5 bases). The V and J ends lost 9 bases and 8 bases respectively, with 14 bases between them. The germline gives CDR1 KGHDR, CDR2 SFDVKD. CDR3 length: 12 amino acids. CDR3 bases: TGTGCCACCGGGGATGGACTTACTACGCAGTATTTT. Translating gives CATGDGLTTQYF.

This clone counts as medium-sized. The rearrangement uses TRBV2 and TRBJ2-7, with D perhaps matching TRBD1 (6 bases). Germline-derived CDR1 and CDR2 are SNHLY and FYNNEI. The CDR3 contains 12 residues. V was trimmed by 7 bases and J by 5 bases, leaving 12 bases between them. CDR3: CASNTGRHEQYF. The CDR3 DNA follows: TGTGCCAGCAACACAGGGAGACACGAGCAGTACTTC.

This clone was detected a few times. V gene TRBV5-1 combines with J gene TRBJ2-1; 13 nucleotides agree with TRBD2. Germline CDR1 and CDR2: SGHRS and YFSETQ. The V segment lost 4 bases and the J segment 2 bases; nucleotides outside the gene matches: 9. This CDR3 contains 18 residues. The CDR3 DNA sequence: TGCGCCAGCAGCGGGCCGGGACTAGCGGGAAACGCCTACAATGAGCAGTTCTTC. This sequence encodes CASSGPGLAGNAYNEQFF.

The genes are TRBV9 and TRBJ2-5; 8 nucleotides match TRBD2. Germline lookup yields CDR1 SGDLS and CDR2 YYNGEE. V dropped 3 bases and J dropped 2; count of bases not matched to a gene: 9. The CDR3 runs to 16 residues. Here the CDR3 reads CASSEGAGVGQETQYF. CDR3 DNA sequence: TGTGCCAGCAGCGAAGGAGCGGGAGTGGGTCAAGAGACCCAGTACTTC.

Details on this clone: A read error is likely, as this CDR3 ends without the conserved phenylalanine or tryptophan. The DNA is omitted, as the CDR3 cannot be located on it reliably, and the CDR3 follows TCRdb's listing. This chain uses TRBV12-3 or TRBV12-4 with TRBJ1-3; TRBD1 is taken as the D call from the table, unchecked against the DNA. Inclusive of both ends, the CDR3 amounts to 11 amino acids. The CDR3 sequence: CASSPGTGFLL.

V is TRBV5-6 and J is TRBJ2-7, with TRBD1 matching 7 bases. V lost 5 bases to trimming and J lost 5 bases; unmatched junction nucleotides: 4. CDR3 length equals 12 residues. Germline V CDR1 and CDR2: SGHDT, YYEEEE. This CDR3 is CASSWTGNEQYF. The CDR3 nucleotides are TGTGCCAGCAGTTGGACAGGCAACGAGCAGTACTTC.